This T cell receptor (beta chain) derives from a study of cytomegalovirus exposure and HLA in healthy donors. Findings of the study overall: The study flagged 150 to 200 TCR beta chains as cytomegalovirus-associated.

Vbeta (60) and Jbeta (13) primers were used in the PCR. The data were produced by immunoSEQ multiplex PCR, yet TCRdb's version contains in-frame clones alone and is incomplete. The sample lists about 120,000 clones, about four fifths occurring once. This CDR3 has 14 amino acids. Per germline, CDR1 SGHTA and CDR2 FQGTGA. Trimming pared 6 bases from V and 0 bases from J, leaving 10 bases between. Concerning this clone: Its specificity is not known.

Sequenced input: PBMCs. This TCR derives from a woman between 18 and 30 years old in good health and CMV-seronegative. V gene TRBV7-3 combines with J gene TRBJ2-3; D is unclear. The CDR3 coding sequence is TGTGCCAGCAGACCCGGGTCTAGCACAGATACGCAGTATTTT. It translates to CASRPGSSTDTQYF.